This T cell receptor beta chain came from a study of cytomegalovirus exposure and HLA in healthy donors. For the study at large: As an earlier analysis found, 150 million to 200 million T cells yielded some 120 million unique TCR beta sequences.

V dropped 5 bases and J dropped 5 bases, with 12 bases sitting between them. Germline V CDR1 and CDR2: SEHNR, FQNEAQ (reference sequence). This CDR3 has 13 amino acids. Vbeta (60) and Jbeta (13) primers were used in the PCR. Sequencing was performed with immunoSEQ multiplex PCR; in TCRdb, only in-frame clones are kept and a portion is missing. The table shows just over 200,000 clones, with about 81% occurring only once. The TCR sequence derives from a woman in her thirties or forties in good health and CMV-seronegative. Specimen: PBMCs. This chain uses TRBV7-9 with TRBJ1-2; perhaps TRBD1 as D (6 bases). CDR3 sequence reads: CASSPDRGYGYTF. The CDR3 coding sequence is TGTGCCAGCAGCCCGGACAGAGGATATGGCTACACCTTC.